The present entry profiles one T cell receptor beta chain with its context. Its ends do not fully match the called genes, so a read error is possible. Assay used: immunoSEQ multiplex PCR; TCRdb lists only in-frame clones, some missing. The sample lists 950,000 to 1,100,000 clones; about 75% were seen once. The data originate from a study of shared clonotypes between healthy human individuals. The CDR3 is made up of 15 amino acids. The receptor comes from a man between 18 and 29 years old in good health. The chain couples TRBV5-3 to TRBJ2-1; possible D gene TRBD2, 5 bases. TRBV5-3 is given ORF status, its function remaining uncertain. The material sequenced was memory CD4+ T cells sorted from blood. Subset denoted: CD45RA-negative fraction. CDR3 amino acids: CASSFRGRIGNEQFF. For the CDR3, the DNA is TGTGCCAGCAGCTTTCGAGGGCGTATTGGCAATGAGCAGTTCTTC.